The entry below describes one T cell receptor beta chain. As yet, its antigen is unknown. The study ran its PCR with 60 Vbeta and 13 Jbeta primers. The table came from immunoSEQ multiplex PCR; TCRdb's copy has only in-frame clones and leaves some out. The table has some 170,000 clones, about 81% seen once. V lost 0 bases and J lost 6, with 16 bases in between. Germline CDR1 reads SGHRS; CDR2 reads YFSETQ. The CDR3 contains 15 residues. The data were taken from a study of cytomegalovirus exposure and HLA in healthy donors. Findings and limits, study-wide: An analysis was carried out at a later point. It showed that HLA-associated TCR beta chains were more clonally expanded than equally common non-associated chains.

This clonotype was obtained from a girl under 10 years old in good health and CMV-seropositive. The J gene is TRBJ2-7, the V gene TRBV5-1; TRBD2 is a possible D gene (6 bases). Sample: PBMCs. CDR3 in amino acids: CASSLVGGMALEQYF. The DNA of the CDR3 is TGCGCCAGCAGCTTGGTCGGGGGAATGGCCCTCGAGCAGTACTTC. The variable domain in full, completed from reference TRBV5-1 and TRBJ2-7, reads KAGVTQTPRYLIKTRGQQVTLSCSPISGHRSVSWYQQTPGQGLQFLFEYFSETQRNKGNFPGRFSGRQFSNSRSEMNVSTLELGDSALYLCASSLVGGMALEQYFGPGTRLTVT.